Below are 5 T cell receptor beta chains sequenced from a single sample in a study of cytomegalovirus exposure and HLA in healthy donors. 60 Vbeta and 13 Jbeta primers were used in PCR. TCRdb's copy holds only in-frame clones and misses some; the assay was immunoSEQ multiplex PCR. The sample lists about 62,000 clones; 70% to 90% were seen once. The sequenced sample consisted of PBMCs. The receptor source for this set is a man aged 18 to 30 in good health and CMV-seronegative.

This clone was seen only a few times. The J gene is TRBJ1-1, the V gene TRBV5-1; D perhaps matches TRBD1 (6 bases). V lost 5 bases to trimming and J lost 7 bases, with 18 bases between them. The CDR3 is 14 residues long. The germline V gene has CDR1 SGHRS and CDR2 YFSETQ. The CDR3 bases are TGCGCCAGCAGGTCGGACAGTTTCGGGGTTGAAGCTTTCTTT. Translation: CASRSDSFGVEAFF.

This chain joins TRBV5-1 and TRBJ1-2; D is unclear. This CDR3 comprises 13 residues. CDR1 is SGHRS, CDR2 YFSETQ, per germline. Between the trimmed V and J ends, which lost 4 bases and 5 bases, there was a span of 12 bases. CDR3 nucleotides: TGCGCCAGCAGCCCTGACGGAGCTTATGGCTACACCTTC. Its protein is CASSPDGAYGYTF.

The V and J genes are TRBV6-5 and TRBJ2-1; TRBD1 matches at 7 bases. Germline V gene lookup returns CDR1 MNHEY and CDR2 SVGAGI. CDR3 length: 15 residues. The V gene end was trimmed by 2 bases and the J gene end by 4 bases; junction bases not matched to a gene: 5. CDR3 sequence reads: CASSYRDSAYNEQFF. The CDR3 nucleotides read TGTGCCAGCAGTTACCGGGACAGCGCATACAATGAGCAGTTCTTC.

The J gene is TRBJ1-1, the V gene TRBV27; D possibly corresponds to TRBD1 (5 bases). This CDR3 is built from 14 residues. The germline V and J ends were trimmed by 10 bases and 3 bases, with 18 bases remaining between them. Germline CDR1 and CDR2: MNHEY and SMNVEV (reference sequence). CDR3: CAKYGTFYDTEAFF. The CDR3, as DNA: TGTGCCAAATACGGGACTTTCTACGACACTGAAGCTTTCTTT.

The rearrangement links TRBV5-1 to TRBJ2-5, with TRBD2 matching 11 bases. The J call is uncertain, as TRBJ2-7 better fits the DNA end. Germline CDR1 and CDR2: SGHRS and YFSETQ. The CDR3 spans 17 residues. The CDR3 DNA reads TGCGCCAGCAGCCTGGGAGTAGCGGGGGGGCCAGTCCTCGAGCAGTACTTC. Translated: CASSLGVAGGPVLEQYF.